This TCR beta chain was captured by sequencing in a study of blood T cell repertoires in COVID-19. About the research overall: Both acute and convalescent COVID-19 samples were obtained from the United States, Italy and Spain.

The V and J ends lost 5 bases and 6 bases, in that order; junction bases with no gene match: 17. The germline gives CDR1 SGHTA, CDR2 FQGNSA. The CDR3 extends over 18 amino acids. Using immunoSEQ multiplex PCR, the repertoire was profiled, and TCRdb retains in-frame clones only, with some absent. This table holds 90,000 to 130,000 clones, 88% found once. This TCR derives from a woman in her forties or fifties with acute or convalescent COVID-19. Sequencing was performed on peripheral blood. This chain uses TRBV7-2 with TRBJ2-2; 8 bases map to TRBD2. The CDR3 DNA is TGTGCCAGCAGCCCACGGGGGAGGGGGACTAGTCAACCCGGGGAGCTGTTTTTT. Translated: CASSPRGRGTSQPGELFF.